This T cell receptor beta chain was sequenced during a study of blood T cell dynamics during melanoma immunotherapy. This clone was observed a few times. Sequenced by immunoSEQ multiplex PCR; TCRdb stores in-frame clones only, minus some. The sample has over 9,000 clones, approximately 90% seen once. Time point defined: week 3, after first cycle of checkpoint inhibitor. Prior systemic cancer therapy, immunosuppressant use and other active malignancies excluded patients. V shed 0 bases, J shed 3 bases, and the junction held 3 bases outside the gene matches. CDR3 length: 14 amino acids. Per germline, CDR1 SGHRS and CDR2 YFSETQ.

The sequence was collected from a human donor with melanoma. The chain is built from TRBV5-1 and TRBJ2-7; 7 bases line up with TRBD1. The sequencing here drew on blood, taken from a patient treated with checkpoint blockade. The CDR3 bases are TGCGCCAGCAGCTTGGGCCAGGGGGTCTACGAGCAGTACTTC. The encoded protein is CASSLGQGVYEQYF.